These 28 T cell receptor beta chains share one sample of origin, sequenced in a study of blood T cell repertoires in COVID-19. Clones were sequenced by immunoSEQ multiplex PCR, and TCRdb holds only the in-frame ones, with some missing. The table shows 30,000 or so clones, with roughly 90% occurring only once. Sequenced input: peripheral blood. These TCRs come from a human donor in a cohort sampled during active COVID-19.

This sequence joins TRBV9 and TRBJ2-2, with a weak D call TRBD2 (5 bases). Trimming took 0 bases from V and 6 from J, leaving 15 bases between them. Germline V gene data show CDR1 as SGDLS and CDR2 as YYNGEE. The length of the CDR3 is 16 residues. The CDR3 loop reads CASSVEGAPLPGELFF. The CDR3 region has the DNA TGTGCCAGCAGCGTAGAGGGAGCACCCCTACCCGGGGAGCTGTTTTTT.

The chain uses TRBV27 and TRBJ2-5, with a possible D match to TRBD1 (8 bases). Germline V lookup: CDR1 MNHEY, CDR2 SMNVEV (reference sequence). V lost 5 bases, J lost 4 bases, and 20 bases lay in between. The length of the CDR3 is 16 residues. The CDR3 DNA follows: TGTGCCAGCAGTCCCCCTCGGACAGGGAGGGGAGAGACCCAGTACTTC. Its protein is CASSPPRTGRGETQYF.

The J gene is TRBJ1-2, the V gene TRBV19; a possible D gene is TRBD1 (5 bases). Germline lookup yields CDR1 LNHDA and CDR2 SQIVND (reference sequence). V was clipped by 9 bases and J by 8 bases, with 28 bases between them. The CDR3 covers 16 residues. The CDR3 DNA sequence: TGTGCCAGCAAGAACCCCTACAGAGCCCGAAAGGGGGGCTACACCTTC. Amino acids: CASKNPYRARKGGYTF.

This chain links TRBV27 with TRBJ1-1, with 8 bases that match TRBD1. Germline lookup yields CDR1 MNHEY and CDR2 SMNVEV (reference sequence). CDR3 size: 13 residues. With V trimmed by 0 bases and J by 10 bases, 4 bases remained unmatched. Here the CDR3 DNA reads TGTGCCAGCAGTTTATCAGGACAGGGCAGAGCTTTCTTT. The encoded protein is CASSLSGQGRAFF.

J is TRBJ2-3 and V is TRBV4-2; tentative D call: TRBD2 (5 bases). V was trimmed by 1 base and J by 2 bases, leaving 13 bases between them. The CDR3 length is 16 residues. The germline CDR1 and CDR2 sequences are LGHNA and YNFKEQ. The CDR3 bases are TGTGCCAGCAGCCAAGTGGGCCGGGGAAACACAGATACGCAGTATTTT. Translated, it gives CASSQVGRGNTDTQYF.

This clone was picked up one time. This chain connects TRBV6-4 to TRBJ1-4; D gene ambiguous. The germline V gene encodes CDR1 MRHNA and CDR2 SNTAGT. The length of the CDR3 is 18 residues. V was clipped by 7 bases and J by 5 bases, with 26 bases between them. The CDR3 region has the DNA TGTGCCAGCACCCGCCGGACGGAGGAAGGAACTCAAAATGAAAAACTGTTTTTT. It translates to CASTRRTEEGTQNEKLFF.

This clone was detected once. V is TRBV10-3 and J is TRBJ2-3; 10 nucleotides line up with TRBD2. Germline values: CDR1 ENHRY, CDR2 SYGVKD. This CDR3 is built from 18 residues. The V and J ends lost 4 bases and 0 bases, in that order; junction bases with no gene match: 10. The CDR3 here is CAISVLLAGSSSTDTQYF. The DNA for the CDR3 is TGTGCCATCAGTGTTCTACTAGCGGGGTCATCTAGCACAGATACGCAGTATTTT.

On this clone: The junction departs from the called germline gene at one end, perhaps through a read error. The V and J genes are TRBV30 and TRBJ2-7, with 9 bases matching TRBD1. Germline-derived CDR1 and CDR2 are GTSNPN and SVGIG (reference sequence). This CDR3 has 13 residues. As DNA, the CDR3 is TGTGCCGGGAGGACAGGGGCCGTCTACGAGCAGTACTTC. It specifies CAGRTGAVYEQYF.

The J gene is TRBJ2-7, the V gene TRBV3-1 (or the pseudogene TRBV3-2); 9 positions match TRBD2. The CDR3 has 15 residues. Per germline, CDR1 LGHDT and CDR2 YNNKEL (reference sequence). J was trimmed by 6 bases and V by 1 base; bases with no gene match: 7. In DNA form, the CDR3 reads TGTGCCAGCAGCCAAGTGGCGGGGGGGCCGGGCGAGCAGTACTTC. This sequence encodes CASSQVAGGPGEQYF.

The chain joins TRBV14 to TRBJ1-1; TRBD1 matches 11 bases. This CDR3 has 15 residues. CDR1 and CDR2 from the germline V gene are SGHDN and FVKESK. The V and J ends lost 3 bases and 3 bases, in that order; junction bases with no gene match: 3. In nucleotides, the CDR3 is TGTGCCAGCAGCCATGGGGGACAGGGGGACACTGAAGCTTTCTTT. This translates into CASSHGGQGDTEAFF. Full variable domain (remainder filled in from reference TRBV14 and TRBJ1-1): EAGVTQFPSHSVIEKGQTVTLRCDPISGHDNLYWYRRVMGKEIKFLLHFVKESKQDESGMPNNRFLAERTGGTYSTLKVQPAELEDSGVYFCASSHGGQGDTEAFFGQGTRLTVV.

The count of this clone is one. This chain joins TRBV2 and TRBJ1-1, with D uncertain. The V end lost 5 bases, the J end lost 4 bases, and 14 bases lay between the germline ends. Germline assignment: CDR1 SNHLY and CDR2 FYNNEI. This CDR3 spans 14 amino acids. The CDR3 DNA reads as TGTGCCAGCAGTCTAGAATTGAGTCTCACTGAAGCTTTCTTT. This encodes CASSLELSLTEAFF.

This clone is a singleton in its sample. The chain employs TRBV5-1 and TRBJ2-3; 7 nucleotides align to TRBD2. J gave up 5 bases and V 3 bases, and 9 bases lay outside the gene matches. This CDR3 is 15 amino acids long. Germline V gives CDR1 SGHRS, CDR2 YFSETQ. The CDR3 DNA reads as TGCGCCAGCAGCTCGGACGGGACTAACCTAGATACGCAGTATTTT. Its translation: CASSSDGTNLDTQYF.

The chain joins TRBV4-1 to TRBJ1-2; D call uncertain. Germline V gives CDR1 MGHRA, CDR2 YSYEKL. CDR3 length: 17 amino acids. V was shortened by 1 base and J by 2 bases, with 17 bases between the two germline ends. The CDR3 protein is CASSQGPASRVNYGYTF. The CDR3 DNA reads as TGCGCCAGCAGCCAAGGACCCGCTAGCCGGGTAAACTATGGCTACACCTTC.

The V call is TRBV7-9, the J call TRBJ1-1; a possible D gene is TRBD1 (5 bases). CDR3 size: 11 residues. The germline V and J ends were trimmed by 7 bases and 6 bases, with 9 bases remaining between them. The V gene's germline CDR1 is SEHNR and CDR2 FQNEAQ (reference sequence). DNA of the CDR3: TGTGCCAGCATCACGGGGGCTGAAGCTTTCTTT. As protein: CASITGAEAFF.

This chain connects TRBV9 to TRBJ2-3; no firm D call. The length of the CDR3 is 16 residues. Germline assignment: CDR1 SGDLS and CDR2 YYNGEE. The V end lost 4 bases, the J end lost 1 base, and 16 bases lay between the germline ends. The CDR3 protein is CASSPEALKGTDTQYF. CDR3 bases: TGTGCCAGCAGCCCAGAGGCTCTAAAGGGCACAGATACGCAGTATTTT.

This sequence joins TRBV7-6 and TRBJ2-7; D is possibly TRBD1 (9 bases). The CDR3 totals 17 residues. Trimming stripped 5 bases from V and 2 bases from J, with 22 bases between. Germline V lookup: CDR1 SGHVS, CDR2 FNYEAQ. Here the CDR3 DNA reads TGTGCCAGCAGCCCCGGGGGGGGACAGGGAAGGACCTACGAGCAGTACTTC. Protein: CASSPGGGQGRTYEQYF.

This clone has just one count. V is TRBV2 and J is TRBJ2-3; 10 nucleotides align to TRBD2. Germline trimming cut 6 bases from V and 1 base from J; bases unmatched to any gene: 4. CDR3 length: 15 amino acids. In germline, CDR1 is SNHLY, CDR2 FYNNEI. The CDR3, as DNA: TGTGCCAGCAGGTTCACTAGCGGGGGCACAGATACGCAGTATTTT. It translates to CASRFTSGGTDTQYF. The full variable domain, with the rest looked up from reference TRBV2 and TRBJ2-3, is EPEVTQTPSHQVTQMGQEVILRCVPISNHLYFYWYRQILGQKVEFLVSFYNNEISEKSEIFDDQFSVERPDGSNFTLKIRSTKLEDSAMYFCASRFTSGGTDTQYFGPGTRLTVL.

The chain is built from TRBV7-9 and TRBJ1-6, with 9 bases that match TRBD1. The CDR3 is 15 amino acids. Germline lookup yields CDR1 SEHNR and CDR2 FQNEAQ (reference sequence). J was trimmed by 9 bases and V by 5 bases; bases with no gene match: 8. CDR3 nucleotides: TGTGCCAGCAGCGGACGACAGGGGGATAGTTCACCCCTCCACTTT. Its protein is CASSGRQGDSSPLHF.

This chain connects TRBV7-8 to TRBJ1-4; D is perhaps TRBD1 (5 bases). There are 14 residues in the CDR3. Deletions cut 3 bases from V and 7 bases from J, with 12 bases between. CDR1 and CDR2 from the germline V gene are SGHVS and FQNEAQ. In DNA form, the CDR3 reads TGTGCCAGCAGCTTTGGTAGGGGTAGTGAAAAACTGTTTTTT. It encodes CASSFGRGSEKLFF.

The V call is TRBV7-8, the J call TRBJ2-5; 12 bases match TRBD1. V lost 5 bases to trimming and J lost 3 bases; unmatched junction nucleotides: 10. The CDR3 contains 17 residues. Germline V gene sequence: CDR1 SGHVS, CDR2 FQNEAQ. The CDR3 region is CASSGRDRGRREETQYF. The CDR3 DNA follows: TGTGCCAGCAGCGGACGGGACAGGGGGCGCCGGGAAGAGACCCAGTACTTC.

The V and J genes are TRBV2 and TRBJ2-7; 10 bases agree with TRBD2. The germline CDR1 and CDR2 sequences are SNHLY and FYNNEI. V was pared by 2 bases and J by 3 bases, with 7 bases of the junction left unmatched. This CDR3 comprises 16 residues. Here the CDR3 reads CASSESSGGALYEQYF. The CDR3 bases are TGTGCCAGCAGTGAATCGAGCGGGGGGGCCCTCTACGAGCAGTACTTC. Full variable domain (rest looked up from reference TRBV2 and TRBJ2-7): EPEVTQTPSHQVTQMGQEVILRCVPISNHLYFYWYRQILGQKVEFLVSFYNNEISEKSEIFDDQFSVERPDGSNFTLKIRSTKLEDSAMYFCASSESSGGALYEQYFGPGTRLTVT.

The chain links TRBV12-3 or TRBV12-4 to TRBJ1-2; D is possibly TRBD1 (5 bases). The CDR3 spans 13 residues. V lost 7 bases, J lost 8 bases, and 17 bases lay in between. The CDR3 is CASTLSRAGGYTF. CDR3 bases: TGTGCCAGCACTCTGTCCCGGGCAGGGGGCTACACCTTC.

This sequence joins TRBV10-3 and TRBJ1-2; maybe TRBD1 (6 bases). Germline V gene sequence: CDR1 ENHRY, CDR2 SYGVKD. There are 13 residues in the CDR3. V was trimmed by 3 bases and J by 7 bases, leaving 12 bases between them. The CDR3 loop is CAISDPTGFGYTF. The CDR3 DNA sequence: TGTGCCATCAGTGACCCTACAGGGTTTGGCTACACCTTC.

In nucleotides, the CDR3 is TGTGCCAGCTCGACAGGGAGACTAGCTGGGGCCAACGTCCTGACTTTC. Protein: CASSTGRLAGANVLTF. The chain employs TRBV27 and TRBJ2-6, with a weak D call TRBD1 (7 bases). The V gene lost 8 bases and the J gene lost 2 bases, with 16 bases spanning the gap. This CDR3 is 16 amino acids long. Germline loops: CDR1 MNHEY, CDR2 SMNVEV (reference sequence).

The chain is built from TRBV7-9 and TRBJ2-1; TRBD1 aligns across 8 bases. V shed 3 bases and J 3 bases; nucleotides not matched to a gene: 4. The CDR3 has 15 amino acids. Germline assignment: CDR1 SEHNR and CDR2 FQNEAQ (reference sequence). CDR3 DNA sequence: TGTGCCAGCAGCTTGAGGACAGGGATCTACAATGAGCAGTTCTTC. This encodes CASSLRTGIYNEQFF.

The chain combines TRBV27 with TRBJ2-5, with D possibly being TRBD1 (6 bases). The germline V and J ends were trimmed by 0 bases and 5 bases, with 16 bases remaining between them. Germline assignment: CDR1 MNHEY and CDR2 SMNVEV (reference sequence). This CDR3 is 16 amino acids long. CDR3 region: CASSLSVGTRWETQYF. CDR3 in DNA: TGTGCCAGCAGTTTATCGGTCGGGACACGATGGGAGACCCAGTACTTC.

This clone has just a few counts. The CDR3 DNA reads as TGTGCCAGCAGCATAGGGGGATCTAATTCACCCCTCCACTTT. It codes for CASSIGGSNSPLHF. The chain carries TRBV28 and TRBJ1-6; perhaps TRBD1 as D (6 bases). CDR3 length equals 14 residues. CDR1 and CDR2 from the germline V gene are MDHEN and SYDVKM. V lost 6 bases and J 6 bases, leaving 12 bases between the germline ends.

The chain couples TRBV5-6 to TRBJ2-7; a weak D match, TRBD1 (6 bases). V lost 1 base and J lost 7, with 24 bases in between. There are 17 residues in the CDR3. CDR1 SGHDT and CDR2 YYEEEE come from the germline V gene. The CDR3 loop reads CASSLPDYSTGSWEQYF. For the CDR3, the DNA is TGTGCCAGCAGCTTGCCCGATTACTCGACAGGTTCCTGGGAGCAGTACTTC.